The entry below gives a single T cell receptor (beta chain) sequence along with its context. Its antigen has not been determined. The input lacks base qualities; no much larger clone sits a single base away. The sample comes from a study of cytomegalovirus exposure and HLA in healthy donors (dated by TCRdb to 2015 to 2018). Background for the entire study: An earlier analysis of 587 of the donors reported about 300 Gb of sequence data and around 120 million unique TCR beta sequences obtained from about 200 million T cells. The number of typed donors differed by locus: 629-630 for A, B, C, DRB1 and DQB1; approximately 520 for DQA1; over 600 for DPA1; and roughly 490 for DPB1. Of the 398 genotyped donors, roughly 85% fell in the genetic ancestry cluster associated with self-reported Caucasian donors. Rather than drawing on any new phenotypic data, the later analysis identified candidate immune exposures from TCR beta sequences and the way those sequences occurred across donors. HLA typing included class I and class II loci at four-digit resolution. Besides the first cohort of more than 650 subjects, a separate validation cohort made up of 95 to 150 different subjects was used. To predict cytomegalovirus infection status, the study combined high-throughput TCR immunosequencing, statistical association of individual TCRs with disease status, and machine learning. The study aimed to test whether cataloging public T cell receptors could reveal signatures of past pathogen exposure. Donor age, sex, ethnicity and CMV serostatus were compiled together with the repertoire data. On average, roughly 250,000 unique TCR beta nucleotide sequences were sequenced per donor among a few hundred genotyped donors of the cohort, with 15% to 20% of those sequences being non-productive. A later genetic analysis used genome-wide SNP genotypes for about 55% of the 666 donors, treating that subset as a discovery cohort. Roughly five DR-DQ haplotypes were handled as single units for association and clustering, since linkage in the cohort was strong. An early release covering roughly 600 HLA-typed donors comprised 300 to 350 gigabases of sequencing data and tens of millions of unique TCR sequences. The study profiled the T cell repertoires of 550 to 700 subjects by immunosequencing and related them to cytomegalovirus serostatus. All discovery cohort repertoires had been generated on a single sequencing platform. In an earlier analysis of around 540 of the donors, high-throughput TCR beta sequencing was used to judge whether each TCR beta V gene segment behaved as functional or pseudogenic. A later analysis re-examined previously published TCR beta repertoires from hundreds of donors and added high-resolution HLA genotyping to investigate patterns of TCR occurrence.

The library was obtained by the immunoSEQ multiplex PCR assay. For the multiplex PCR, a mixture combining 60 forward primers for TCR Vbeta segments and 13 reverse primers for TCR Jbeta segments was used. Amplification of the CDR3 region of rearranged TCR beta genes was performed with a multiplex PCR assay on genomic DNA. The Illumina HiSeq System was used to sequence the amplified TCR beta libraries as 87-base-pair reads. As for the authors' bioinformatics: A later analysis counted 75 million to 100 million unique TCR beta chains across the 550 to 800 repertoires, and approximately 11 million of these chains were shared by at least two donors. Raw reads were error-corrected and collapsed into unique sequences with a nearest-neighbor algorithm that merged closely related sequences to remove PCR and sequencing errors. CDR3 sequences were aligned to IMGT reference sequences to assign V, D and J gene segments. Each retained sequence needed at least a six-nucleotide match to both a V gene segment and a J gene segment. Rearrangements were classified as productive when the CDR3 lacked stop codons and remained in frame with V and J, and all other rearrangements were classified as non-productive. CDR3 was defined according to IMGT convention as the region running from the second conserved V-encoded cysteine to the conserved J-encoded phenylalanine. The earlier analysis of 587 of the donors excluded sequences that lacked an unambiguous match to a single V gene segment. In an earlier analysis of several hundred of the donors, V segments were called functional above 56.7% productive rearrangements and were called segregating when the between-donor standard deviation exceeded 5%. To diagnose cytomegalovirus status from the catalog of TCR beta chain sequences, a statistical classification framework was built. V and J gene assignment, in a later analysis, came from comparing TCR nucleotide sequences with IMGT/GENE-DB human TR gene sequences. A later analysis assigned CDR3 sequences and most-parsimonious VDJ recombination scenarios with the TCRdist pipeline. A later analysis defined each TCR beta chain by its CDR3 amino acid sequence plus V-gene family, and excluded reads lacking a unique V-gene family. To address suspected cross-contamination and a sequencing artifact, a later analysis removed over 500 highly shared, low-generation-probability nucleotide sequences. In a later analysis, a clonal expansion index was calculated for each public chain from normalized within-repertoire ranks of inferred template counts. In a later analysis, generation probabilities were computed with a VDJ recombination model fitted to out-of-frame rearrangements, and the resulting probabilities were checked against IGoR. In a later analysis, TCR-TCR, TCR-HLA and TCR-CMV co-occurrence was scored with hypergeometric tests, and a repertoire-size bias correction was applied to TCR pairs. False discovery rates were estimated in a later analysis by permuting HLA or CMV assignments 20 times. A later analysis grouped co-occurring TCRs with DBSCAN, adding TCRdist sequence similarity when clustering within HLA-allele-positive subsets. Repertoires with fewer than 30,000 or more than 120,000 public chains were left out of co-occurrence clustering, as were about 5 repertoires with anomalous nucleotide sharing. The source is immuneACCESS, and TCRdb retained only in-frame sequences with V and J called. Part of the clones is not carried over; for the studies checked, unresolved V genes explain less than half of this, and the remainder is unexplained. That table gives V, J and clone size, and the DNA gave D and trimming. The sample records some 170,000 clones, roughly 89% of which are singletons. Of the sample, 0.8% to 1% falls within the top ten clones.

Findings and caveats that apply to the study as a whole: Because counts were too low, seventeen rarely observed V segments, including chromosome 9 orphons, were left out of the earlier analysis of 587 of the donors. Three of the identified cytomegalovirus-associated TCR beta chains were confirmed in vitro to be specific for cytomegalovirus antigens. A further reported finding was that TCR beta sequences accurately predicted the HLA-A and HLA-B alleles for most subjects in the first cohort. Strong co-occurrence of HLA alleles, especially DR and DQ, made assigning TCR associations to individual alleles difficult. Because some donors lacked HLA typing at each locus, the association tests relied only on the typed subset. Presence/absence analyses assumed roughly uniform sequencing depth across donors, an assumption that may not hold. Correlated functional status among segregating V segments might reflect linkage disequilibrium, but an unknown experimental factor could not be ruled out. For the cohort, immune exposure information was limited to CMV serostatus. The sequencing pipeline was judged likely to have produced a cluster of highly shared sequence variants as a technical artifact. An earlier analysis of 587 of the donors showed that most TCR beta V segments appeared in productive rearrangements either about 87% or about 30% of the time, which broadly matched IMGT annotations. The cohort was sequenced for TCR beta chains only, and without alpha or paired-chain data the features that could be detected were limited. Cytomegalovirus status was reported to be diagnosed by the classifier with high specificity and sensitivity in both the original and validation cohorts. An association between a missense DCLRE1C variant and V-gene and J-gene trimming of TCR beta chains was found in a later genetic analysis and replicated in an independent cohort. The study gave a list of over 150 TCR beta chains associated with cytomegalovirus. Most CMV-associated TCR beta chains appeared to be HLA-restricted in a later analysis, and the HLA associations seemed to be driven largely by CMV exposure. A later analysis reported that several top co-occurrence clusters appeared linked to parvovirus B19, influenza, CMV and Epstein-Barr virus. In a later analysis, the rate of TCR association differed among HLA loci, with DRB1 alleles having the most associated TCRs and HLA-C alleles having the fewest. Most TCR sequences were seen in very few donors, while some public TCRs were found in many individuals. In a later analysis, 15,000 to 20,000 TCR beta sequences were associated with specific HLA alleles at a false discovery rate of 0.05. Some IMGT-functional V segments, including TRBV6-2 and TRBV6-3, could not be distinguished by the 87-base-pair reads and were therefore excluded. It was suggested by the authors that the approach could potentially be generalized to other disease states and immunological phenotypes. Compared with equally common non-associated chains, HLA-associated TCR beta chains in a later analysis were more clonally expanded and had lower generation probabilities. In a later genetic analysis, fewer N-insertions in productive TCRs were reported among donors in an Asian-associated ancestry cluster than the roughly 670-donor mean.

The cohort was made up of hundreds of healthy bone marrow donors. Cohort members were all nominally healthy when sampled, although unrecorded immune exposures were likely present. The donor was CMV seronegative and belonged to the group of 350 to 400 seronegative cohort members. Each donor provided a peripheral blood sample, and peripheral blood mononuclear cells were used for TCR beta sequencing. Genomic DNA was extracted from the blood cell samples with the Qiagen DNeasy Blood Extraction Kit. The germline V gene provides CDR1 LGHNA and CDR2 YNFKEQ. From the cysteine up to the phenylalanine, the CDR3 has a length of 18 residues. CDR3 DNA is the only sequence kept; it has 54 bases, read in frame from the first base. Germline trimming amounts to 2 bases on V and 3 bases on J, with 14 as the count of junction bases outside the gene matches.

The sample taken for sequencing was PBMCs. The origin of this receptor is a woman between 25 and 40 years old in good health and CMV-seronegative. The chain was built from TRBV4-2 and TRBJ2-3, and TRBD2 aligns with 7 junction nucleotides. The CDR3 protein is CASSQLGEGQGLTDTQYF. The DNA sequence is as follows: TGTGCCAGCAGCCAATTGGGGGAGGGCCAGGGATTGACAGATACGCAGTATTTT.